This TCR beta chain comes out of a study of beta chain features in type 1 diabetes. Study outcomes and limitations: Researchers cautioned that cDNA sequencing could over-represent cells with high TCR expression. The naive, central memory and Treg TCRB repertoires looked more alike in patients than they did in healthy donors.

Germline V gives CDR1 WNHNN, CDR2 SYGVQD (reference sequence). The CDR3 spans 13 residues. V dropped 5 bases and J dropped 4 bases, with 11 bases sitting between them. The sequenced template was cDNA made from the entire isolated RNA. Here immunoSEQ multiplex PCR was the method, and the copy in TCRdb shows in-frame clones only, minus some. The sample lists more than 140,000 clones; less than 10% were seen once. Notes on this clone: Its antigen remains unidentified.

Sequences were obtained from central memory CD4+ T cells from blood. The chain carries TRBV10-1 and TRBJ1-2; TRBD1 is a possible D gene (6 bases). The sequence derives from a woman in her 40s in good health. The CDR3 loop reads CASSRGQSYGYTF. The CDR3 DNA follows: TGCGCCAGCAGTCGAGGACAGAGCTATGGCTACACCTTC.